The present T cell receptor beta chain was sequenced within a study of vaccination effects on CD4 cells after COVID-19. Germline V lookup: CDR1 LNHDA, CDR2 SQIVND (reference sequence). V shed 9 bases and J 7 bases; nucleotides not matched to a gene: 6. The CDR3 loop spans 12 amino acids. As concerns this clone: The target antigen is unknown.

Overall study findings and caveats: Convalescent patients were few in the study, and early post-infection timepoints were absent.

Method: immunoSEQ multiplex PCR; TCRdb's copy keeps in-frame clones and lacks some. The table shows more than 50,000 clones, with around three quarters occurring only once. Subsequent to a culture period of under 11 days, CD4+ T cells were isolated. The TCR sequence derives from a human donor who received a COVID-19 vaccine. The sample in question was CD4+ T cells from PBMCs cultured without peptide, obtained before COVID-19 vaccination. The chain joins TRBV19 to TRBJ1-5; TRBD1 agrees at 7 bases. The CDR3 coding sequence is TGTGCCAGCCGACAGGGTGAGCAGCCCCAGCATTTT. It translates to CASRQGEQPQHF. The variable domain in full, completed from reference TRBV19 and TRBJ1-5, reads DGGITQSPKYLFRKEGQNVTLSCEQNLNHDAMYWYRQDPGQGLRLIYYSQIVNDFQKGDIAEGYSVSREKKESFPLTVTSAQKNPTAFYLCASRQGEQPQHFGDGTRLSIL.